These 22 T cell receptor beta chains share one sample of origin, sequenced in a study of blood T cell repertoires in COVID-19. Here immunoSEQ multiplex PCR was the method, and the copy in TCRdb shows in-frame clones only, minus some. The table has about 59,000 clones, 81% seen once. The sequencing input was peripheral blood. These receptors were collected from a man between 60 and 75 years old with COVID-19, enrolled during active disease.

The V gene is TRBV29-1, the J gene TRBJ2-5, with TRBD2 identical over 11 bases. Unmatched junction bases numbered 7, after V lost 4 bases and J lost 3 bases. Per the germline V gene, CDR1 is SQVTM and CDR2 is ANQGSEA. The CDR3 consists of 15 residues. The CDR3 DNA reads TGCAGCGTTGGGGAGGCTAGCGGGAGGAAAGAGACCCAGTACTTC. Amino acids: CSVGEASGRKETQYF.

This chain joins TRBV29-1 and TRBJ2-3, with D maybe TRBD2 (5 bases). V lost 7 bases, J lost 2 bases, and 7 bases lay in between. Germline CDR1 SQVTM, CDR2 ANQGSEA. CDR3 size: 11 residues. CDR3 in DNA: TGCAGCGCCCGGGACACAGATACGCAGTATTTT. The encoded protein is CSARDTDTQYF.

CDR3 DNA: TGTGCCAGCAGCGCCAGGGGGGTCCAAGAGACCCAGTACTTC. The encoded protein is CASSARGVQETQYF. This chain links TRBV7-9 with TRBJ2-5, with D possibly being TRBD1 (7 bases). Looked up from germline, CDR1 is SEHNR and CDR2 is FQNEAQ (reference sequence). V gave up 5 bases and J gave up 1 base, with 11 bases separating them. The CDR3 totals 14 residues.

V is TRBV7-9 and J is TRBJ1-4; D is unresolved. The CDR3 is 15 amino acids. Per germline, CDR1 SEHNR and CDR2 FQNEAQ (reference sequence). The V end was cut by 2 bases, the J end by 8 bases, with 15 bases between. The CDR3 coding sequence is TGTGCCAGCAGCTTATACACGGCCCTAGGAGAAAAACTGTTTTTT. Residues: CASSLYTALGEKLFF. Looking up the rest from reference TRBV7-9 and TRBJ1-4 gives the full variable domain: DTGVSQNPRHKITKRGQNVTFRCDPISEHNRLYWYRQTLGQGPEFLTYFQNEAQLEKSRLLSDRFSAERPKGSFSTLEIQRTEQGDSAMYLCASSLYTALGEKLFFGSGTQLSVL.

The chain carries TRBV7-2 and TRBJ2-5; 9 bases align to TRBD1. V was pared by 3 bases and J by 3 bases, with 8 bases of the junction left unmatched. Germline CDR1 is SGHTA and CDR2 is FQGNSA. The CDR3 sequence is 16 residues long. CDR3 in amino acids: CASSLNSGTGKETQYF. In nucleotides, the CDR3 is TGTGCCAGCAGCTTGAATTCCGGGACAGGGAAAGAGACCCAGTACTTC. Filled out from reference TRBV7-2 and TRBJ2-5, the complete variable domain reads GAGVSQSPSNKVTEKGKDVELRCDPISGHTALYWYRQSLGQGLEFLIYFQGNSAPDKSGLPSDRFSAERTGGSVSTLTIQRTQQEDSAVYLCASSLNSGTGKETQYFGPGTRLLVL.

CDR3 protein: CASSVKLGPSYEQYF. CDR3 in DNA: TGTGCCAGCAGCGTAAAGCTAGGCCCCTCCTACGAGCAGTACTTC. V and J are TRBV9 and TRBJ2-7, with D hard to call. Germline CDR1 reads SGDLS; CDR2 reads YYNGEE. This CDR3 has 15 amino acids. Between the trimmed V and J ends, which lost 1 base and 0 bases, there was a span of 11 bases.

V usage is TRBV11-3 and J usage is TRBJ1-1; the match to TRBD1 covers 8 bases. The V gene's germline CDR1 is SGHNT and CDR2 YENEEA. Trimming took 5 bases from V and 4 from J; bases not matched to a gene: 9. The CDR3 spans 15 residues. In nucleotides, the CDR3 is TGTGCCAGCAGCGCCCGGACAGGGAAGACCACTGAAGCTTTCTTT. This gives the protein CASSARTGKTTEAFF.

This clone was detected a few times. The CDR3 DNA reads TGTGCCAGCAGTTACGAGATATCTAGCACAGATACGCAGTATTTT. Protein: CASSYEISSTDTQYF. This chain connects TRBV6-5 to TRBJ2-3; D is unclear. Germline CDR1 is MNHEY and CDR2 is SVGAGI. V gave up 2 bases and J gave up 0 bases, with 9 bases separating them. The CDR3 length is 15 residues.

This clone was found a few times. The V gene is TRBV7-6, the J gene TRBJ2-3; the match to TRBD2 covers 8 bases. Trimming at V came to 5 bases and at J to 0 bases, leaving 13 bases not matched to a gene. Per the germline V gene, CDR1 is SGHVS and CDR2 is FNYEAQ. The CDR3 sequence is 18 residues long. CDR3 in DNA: TGTGCCAGCAGCCTCCGAGGGCTAGCGGGCCCCAGCACAGATACGCAGTATTTT. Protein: CASSLRGLAGPSTDTQYF.

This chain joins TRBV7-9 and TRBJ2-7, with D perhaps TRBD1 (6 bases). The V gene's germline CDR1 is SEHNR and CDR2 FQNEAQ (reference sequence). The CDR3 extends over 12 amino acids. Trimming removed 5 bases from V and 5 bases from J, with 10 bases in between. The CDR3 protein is CASSLQGNEQYF. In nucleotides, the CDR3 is TGTGCCAGCAGCCTCCAGGGGAACGAGCAGTACTTC.

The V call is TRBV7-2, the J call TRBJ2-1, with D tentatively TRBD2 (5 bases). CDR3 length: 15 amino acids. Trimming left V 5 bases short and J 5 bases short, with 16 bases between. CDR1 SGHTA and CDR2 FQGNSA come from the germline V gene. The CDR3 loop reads CASSPRGAVNNEQFF. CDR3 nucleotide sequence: TGTGCCAGCAGCCCCCGGGGTGCAGTCAACAATGAGCAGTTCTTC.

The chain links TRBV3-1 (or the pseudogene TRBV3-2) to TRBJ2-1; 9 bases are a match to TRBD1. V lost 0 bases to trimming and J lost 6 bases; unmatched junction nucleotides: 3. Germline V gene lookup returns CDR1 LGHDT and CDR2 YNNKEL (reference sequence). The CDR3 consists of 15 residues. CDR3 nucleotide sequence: TGTGCCAGCAGCCAAGAGGTGACAGGGGGCAATGAGCAGTTCTTC. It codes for CASSQEVTGGNEQFF.

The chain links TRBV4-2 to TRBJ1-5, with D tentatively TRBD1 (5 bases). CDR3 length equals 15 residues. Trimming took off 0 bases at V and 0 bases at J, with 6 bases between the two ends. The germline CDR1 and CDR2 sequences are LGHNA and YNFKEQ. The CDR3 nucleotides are TGTGCCAGCAGCCAAGAAGACAGTAGCAATCAGCCCCAGCATTTT. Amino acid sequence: CASSQEDSSNQPQHF.

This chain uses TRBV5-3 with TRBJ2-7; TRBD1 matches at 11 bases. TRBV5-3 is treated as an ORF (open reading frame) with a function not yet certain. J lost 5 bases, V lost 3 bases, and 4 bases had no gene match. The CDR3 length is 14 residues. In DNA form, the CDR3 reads TGTGCCAGAAGCTGGGACAGGGGGTGGGACGAGCAGTACTTC. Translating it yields CARSWDRGWDEQYF.

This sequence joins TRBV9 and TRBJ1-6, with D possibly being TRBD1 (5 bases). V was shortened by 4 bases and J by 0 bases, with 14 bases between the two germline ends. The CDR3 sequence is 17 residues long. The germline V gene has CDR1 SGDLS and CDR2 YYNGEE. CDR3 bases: TGTGCCAGCAGCCCAAAATGGGGGGTCTCCTATAATTCACCCCTCCACTTT. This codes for CASSPKWGVSYNSPLHF.

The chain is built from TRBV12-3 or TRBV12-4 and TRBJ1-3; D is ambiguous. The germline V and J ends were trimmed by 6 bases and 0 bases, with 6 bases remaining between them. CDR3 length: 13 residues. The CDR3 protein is CASRMSSGNTIYF. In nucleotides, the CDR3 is TGTGCCAGCAGGATGAGCTCTGGAAACACCATATATTTT.

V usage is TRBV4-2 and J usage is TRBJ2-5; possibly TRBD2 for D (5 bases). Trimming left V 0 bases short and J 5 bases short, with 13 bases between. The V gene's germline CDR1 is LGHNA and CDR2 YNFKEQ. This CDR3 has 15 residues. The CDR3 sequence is CASSQDPGSGETQYF. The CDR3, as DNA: TGTGCCAGCAGCCAAGATCCGGGGTCGGGGGAGACCCAGTACTTC.

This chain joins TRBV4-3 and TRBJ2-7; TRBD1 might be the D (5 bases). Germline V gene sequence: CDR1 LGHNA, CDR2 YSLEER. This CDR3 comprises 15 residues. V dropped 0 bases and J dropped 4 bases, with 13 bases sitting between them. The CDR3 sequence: CASSQEKQGWYEQYF. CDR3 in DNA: TGCGCCAGCAGCCAAGAGAAGCAGGGTTGGTACGAGCAGTACTTC.

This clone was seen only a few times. The CDR3 loop reads CASSLGLAADTQYF. The CDR3 DNA reads as TGTGCCAGCAGTTTAGGACTAGCAGCAGATACGCAGTATTTT. V is TRBV6-5 and J is TRBJ2-3; 8 bases are a match to TRBD2. Trimming cost V 4 bases and J 4 bases; bases outside gene matches: 4. The germline gives CDR1 MNHEY, CDR2 SVGAGI. CDR3 length equals 14 residues.

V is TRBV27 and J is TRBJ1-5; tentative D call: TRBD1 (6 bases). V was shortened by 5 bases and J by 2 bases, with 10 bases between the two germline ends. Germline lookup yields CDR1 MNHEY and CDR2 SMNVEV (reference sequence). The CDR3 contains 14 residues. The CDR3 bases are TGTGCCAGCAGTCAACAGGGTGGCAATCAGCCCCAGCATTTT. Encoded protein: CASSQQGGNQPQHF.

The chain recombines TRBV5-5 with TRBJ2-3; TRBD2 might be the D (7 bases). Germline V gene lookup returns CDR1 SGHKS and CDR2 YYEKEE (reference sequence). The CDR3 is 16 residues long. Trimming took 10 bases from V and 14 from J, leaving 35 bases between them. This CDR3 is CAPWLGGGGRALPGYF. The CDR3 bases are TGTGCCCCCTGGTTGGGCGGGGGCGGCAGGGCCCTCCCTGGGTATTTT. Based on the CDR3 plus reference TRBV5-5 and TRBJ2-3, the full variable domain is DAGVTQSPTHLIKTRGQQVTLRCSPISGHKSVSWYQQVLGQGPQFIFQYYEKEERGRGNFPDRFSARQFPNYSSELNVNALLLGDSALYLCAPWLGGGGRALPGYFGPGTRLTVL.

In nucleotides, the CDR3 is TGTGCCAGCAGCCCTGACACGGGGTTGGGCACCGGGGAGCTGTTTTTT. Residues: CASSPDTGLGTGELFF. V and J are TRBV5-6 and TRBJ2-2, with D perhaps TRBD2 (5 bases). V was pared by 4 bases and J by 4 bases, with 17 bases between. The CDR3 has 16 residues. CDR1 and CDR2 (germline): SGHDT, YYEEEE. The entire variable domain, with the rest obtained from reference TRBV5-6 and TRBJ2-2, is as follows: DAGVTQSPTHLIKTRGQQVTLRCSPKSGHDTVSWYQQALGQGPQFIFQYYEEEERQRGNFPDRFSGHQFPNYSSELNVNALLLGDSALYLCASSPDTGLGTGELFFGEGSRLTVL.